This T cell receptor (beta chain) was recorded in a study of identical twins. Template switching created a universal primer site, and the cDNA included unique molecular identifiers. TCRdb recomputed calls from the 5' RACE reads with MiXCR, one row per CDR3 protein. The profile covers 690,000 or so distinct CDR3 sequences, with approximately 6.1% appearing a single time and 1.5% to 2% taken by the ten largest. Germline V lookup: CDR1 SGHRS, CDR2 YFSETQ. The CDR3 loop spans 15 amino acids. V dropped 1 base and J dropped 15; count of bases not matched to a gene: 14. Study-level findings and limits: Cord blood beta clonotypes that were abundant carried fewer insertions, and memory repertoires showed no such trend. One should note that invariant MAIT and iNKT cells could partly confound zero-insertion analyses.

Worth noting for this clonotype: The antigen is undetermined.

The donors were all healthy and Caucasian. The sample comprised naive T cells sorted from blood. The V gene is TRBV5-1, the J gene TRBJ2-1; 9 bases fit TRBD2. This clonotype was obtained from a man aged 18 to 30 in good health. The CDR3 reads CASSLRGAGGQDRFF. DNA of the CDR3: TGCGCCAGCAGCTTGAGGGGGGCGGGAGGGCAGGATCGGTTCTTC.